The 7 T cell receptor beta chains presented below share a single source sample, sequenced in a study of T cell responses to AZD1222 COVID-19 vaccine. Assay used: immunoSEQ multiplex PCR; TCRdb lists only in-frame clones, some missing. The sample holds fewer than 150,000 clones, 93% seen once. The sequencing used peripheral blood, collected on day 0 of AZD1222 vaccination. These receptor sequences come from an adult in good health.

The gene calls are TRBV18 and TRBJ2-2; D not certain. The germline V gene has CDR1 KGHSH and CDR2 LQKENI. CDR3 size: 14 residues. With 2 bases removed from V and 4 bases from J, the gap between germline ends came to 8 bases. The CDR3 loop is CASSPLVGTGELFF. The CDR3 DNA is TGTGCCAGCTCACCATTAGTAGGCACCGGGGAGCTGTTTTTT. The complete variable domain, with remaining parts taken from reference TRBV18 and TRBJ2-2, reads NAGVMQNPRHLVRRRGQEARLRCSPMKGHSHVYWYRQLPEEGLKFMVYLQKENIIDESGMPKERFSAEFPKEGPSILRIQQVVRGDSAAYFCASSPLVGTGELFFGEGSRLTVL.

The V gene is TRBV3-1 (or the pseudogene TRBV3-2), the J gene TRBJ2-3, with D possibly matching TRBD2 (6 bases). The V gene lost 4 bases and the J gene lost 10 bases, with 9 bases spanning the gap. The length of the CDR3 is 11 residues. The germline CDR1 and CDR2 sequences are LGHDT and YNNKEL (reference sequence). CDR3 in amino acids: CASSLAAAQYF. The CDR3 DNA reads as TGTGCCAGCAGCCTAGCGGCCGCGCAGTATTTT.

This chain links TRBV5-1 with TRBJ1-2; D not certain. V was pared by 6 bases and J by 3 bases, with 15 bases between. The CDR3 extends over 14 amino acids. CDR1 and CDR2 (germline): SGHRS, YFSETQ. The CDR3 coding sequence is TGCGCCAGCACCAGTGGCACAGCGGACTATGGCTACACCTTC. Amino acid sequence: CASTSGTADYGYTF.

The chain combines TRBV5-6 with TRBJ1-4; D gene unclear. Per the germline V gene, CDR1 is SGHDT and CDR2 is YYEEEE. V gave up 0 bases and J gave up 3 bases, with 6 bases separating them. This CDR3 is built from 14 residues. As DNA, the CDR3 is TGTGCCAGCAGCTTGGTGAGGGCTAATGAAAAACTGTTTTTT. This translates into CASSLVRANEKLFF.

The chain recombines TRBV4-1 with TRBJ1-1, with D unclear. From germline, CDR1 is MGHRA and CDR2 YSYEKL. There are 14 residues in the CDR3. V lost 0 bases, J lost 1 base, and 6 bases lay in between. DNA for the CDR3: TGCGCCAGCAGCCAAGATGCGGGGAACACTGAAGCTTTCTTT. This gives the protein CASSQDAGNTEAFF.

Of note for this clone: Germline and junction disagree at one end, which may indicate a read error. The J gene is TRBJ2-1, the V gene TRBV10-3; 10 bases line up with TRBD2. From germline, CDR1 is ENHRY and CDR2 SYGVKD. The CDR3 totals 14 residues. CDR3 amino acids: CAMSGGASNNEQFF. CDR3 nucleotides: TGTGCCATGAGCGGGGGGGCCTCCAACAATGAGCAGTTCTTC.

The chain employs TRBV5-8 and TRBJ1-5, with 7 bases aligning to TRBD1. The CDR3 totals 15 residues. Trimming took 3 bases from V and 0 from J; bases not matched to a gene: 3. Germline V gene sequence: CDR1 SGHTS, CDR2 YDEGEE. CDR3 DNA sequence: TGTGCCAGCAGCTCGACAGGGCGTAGCAATCAGCCCCAGCATTTT. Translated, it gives CASSSTGRSNQPQHF.